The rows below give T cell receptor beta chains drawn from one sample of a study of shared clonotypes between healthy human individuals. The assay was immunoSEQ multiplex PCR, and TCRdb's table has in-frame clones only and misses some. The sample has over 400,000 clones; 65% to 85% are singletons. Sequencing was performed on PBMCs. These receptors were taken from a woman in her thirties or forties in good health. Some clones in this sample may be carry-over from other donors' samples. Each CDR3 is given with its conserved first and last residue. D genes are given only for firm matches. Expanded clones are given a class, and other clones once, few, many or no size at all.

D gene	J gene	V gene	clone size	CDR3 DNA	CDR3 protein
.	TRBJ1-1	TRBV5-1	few	TGCGCCAGCAGCTTGGATTCAGGGGTGAACACTGAAGCTTTCTTT	CASSLDSGVNTEAFF
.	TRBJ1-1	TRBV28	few	TGTGCCAGCTTGGGACGGGCGAACACTGAAGCTTTCTTT	CASLGRANTEAFF
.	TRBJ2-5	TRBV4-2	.	TGTGCCAGCAGCCAAGGTTACACTAGTCAAGAGACCCAGTACTTC	CASSQGYTSQETQYF
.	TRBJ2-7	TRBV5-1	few	TGCGCCAGCAGCTTACTTTCGGAGGGGCAAACTTCCCACGAGCAGTACTTC	CASSLLSEGQTSHEQYF
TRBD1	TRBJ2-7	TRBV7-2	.	TGTGCCAGCAGCTTCTCGGGACAGGAGGCCTACGAGCAGTACTTC	CASSFSGQEAYEQYF
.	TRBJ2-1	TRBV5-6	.	TGTGCCAGCAGCTTGGCCCTGAGCCTGGGTTTGAATGAGCAGTTCTTC	CASSLALSLGLNEQFF
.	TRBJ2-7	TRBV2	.	TGTGCCAGCTCGTCAAACAGGGGACTCTACGAGCGGTACTTC	CASSSNRGLYERYF
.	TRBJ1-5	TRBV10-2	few	TGCGCCAGCAGTGAGGGGGGGTTTTTAGAGCCCCAGCATTTT	CASSEGGFLEPQHF
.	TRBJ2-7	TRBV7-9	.	TGTGCCAGCAGCCTACCCCAAGGCCTTACTGTCTCCTACGAGCAGTACTTC	CASSLPQGLTVSYEQYF
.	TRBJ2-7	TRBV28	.	TGTGCCAGCGGGGCCTACGAGCAGTACTTC	CASGAYEQYF
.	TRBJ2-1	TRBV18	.	TGTGCCAGCTCAAATACTAGAGACAATGAGCAGTTCTTC	CASSNTRDNEQFF
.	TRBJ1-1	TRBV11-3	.	TGTGCCAGCAGCGCGGGACCGGGGCCTGAAGCTTTCTTT	CASSAGPGPEAFF
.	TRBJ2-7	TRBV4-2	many	TGTGCCAGCAGCCAAGGTCAGGACTATTCCTACGAGCAGTACTTC	CASSQGQDYSYEQYF
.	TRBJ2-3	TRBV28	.	TGTGCCAGCAGTTTAATCCGGGGAAGGCATCAGCCACAGTATTTT	CASSLIRGRHQPQYF
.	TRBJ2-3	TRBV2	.	TGTGCCAGCAGTGAAGCCTGGGGGTCAGATACGCAGTATTTT	CASSEAWGSDTQYF
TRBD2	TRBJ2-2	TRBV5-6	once	TGTGCCAGCAGCTTGGAGGCGGGGGGTGGCACCGGGGAGCTGTTTTTT	CASSLEAGGGTGELFF
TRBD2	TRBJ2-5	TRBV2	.	TGTGCCAGCGGCCAAGCGGGAGTGGGAGAGACCCAGTACTTC	CASGQAGVGETQYF
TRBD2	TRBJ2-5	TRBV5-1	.	TGCGCCAGCAGCTCGGGACTAGCAGGAGAGACCCAGTACTTC	CASSSGLAGETQYF
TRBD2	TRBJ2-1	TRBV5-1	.	TGCGCCAGCAGCCTCCGGACTAGCGGTTACAATGAGCAGTTCTTC	CASSLRTSGYNEQFF
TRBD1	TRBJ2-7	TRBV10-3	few	TGTGCCACGCGACAGGGTTCCTACGAGCAGTACTTC	CATRQGSYEQYF